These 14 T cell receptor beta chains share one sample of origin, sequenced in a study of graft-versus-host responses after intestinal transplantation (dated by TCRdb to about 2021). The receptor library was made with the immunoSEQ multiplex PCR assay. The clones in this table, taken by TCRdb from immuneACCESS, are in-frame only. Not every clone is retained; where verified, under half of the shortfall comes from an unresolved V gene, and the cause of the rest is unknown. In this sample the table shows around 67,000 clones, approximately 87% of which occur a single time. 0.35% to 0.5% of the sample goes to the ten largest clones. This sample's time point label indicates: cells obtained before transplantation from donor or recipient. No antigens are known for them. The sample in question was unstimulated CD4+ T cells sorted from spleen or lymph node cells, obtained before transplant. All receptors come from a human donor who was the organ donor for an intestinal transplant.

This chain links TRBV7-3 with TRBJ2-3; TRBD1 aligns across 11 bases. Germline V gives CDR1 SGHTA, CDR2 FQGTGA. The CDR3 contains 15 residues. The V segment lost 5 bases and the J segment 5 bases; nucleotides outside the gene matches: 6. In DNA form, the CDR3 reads TGTGCCAGCAGCCTGTCCGGGACAGGGGGAGATACGCAGTATTTT. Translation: CASSLSGTGGDTQYF. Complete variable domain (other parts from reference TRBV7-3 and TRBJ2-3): GAGVSQTPSNKVTEKGKYVELRCDPISGHTALYWYRQSLGQGPEFLIYFQGTGAADDSGLPNDRFFAVRPEGSVSTLKIQRTERGDSAVYLCASSLSGTGGDTQYFGPGTRLTVL.

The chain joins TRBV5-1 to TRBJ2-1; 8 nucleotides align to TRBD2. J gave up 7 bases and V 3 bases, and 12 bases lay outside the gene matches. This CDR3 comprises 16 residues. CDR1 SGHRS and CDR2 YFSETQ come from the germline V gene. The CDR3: CASSSRGSGGWNEQFF. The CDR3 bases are TGCGCCAGCAGCTCTCGGGGGAGCGGGGGATGGAATGAGCAGTTCTTC.

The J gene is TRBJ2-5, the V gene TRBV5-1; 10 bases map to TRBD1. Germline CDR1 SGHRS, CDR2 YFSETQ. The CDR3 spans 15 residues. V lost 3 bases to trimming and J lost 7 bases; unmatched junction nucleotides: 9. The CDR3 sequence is CASSSVTGGTGTQYF. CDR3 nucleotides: TGCGCCAGCAGCTCAGTGACAGGGGGCACAGGGACCCAGTACTTC.

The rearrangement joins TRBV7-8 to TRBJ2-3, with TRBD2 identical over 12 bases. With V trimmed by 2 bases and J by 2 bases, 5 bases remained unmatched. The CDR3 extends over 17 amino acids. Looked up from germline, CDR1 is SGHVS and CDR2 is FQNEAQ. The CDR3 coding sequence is TGTGCCAGCAGCTTACGGACTAGCGGGGAGTTCACAGATACGCAGTATTTT. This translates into CASSLRTSGEFTDTQYF.

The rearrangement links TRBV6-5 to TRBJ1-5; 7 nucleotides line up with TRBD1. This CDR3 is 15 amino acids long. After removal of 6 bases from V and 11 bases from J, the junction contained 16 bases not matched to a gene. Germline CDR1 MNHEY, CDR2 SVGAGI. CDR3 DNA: TGTGCCAGCAGGGGGGAAGGGGGCGCCGGGGTAGCCCAGCATTTT. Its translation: CASRGEGGAGVAQHF.

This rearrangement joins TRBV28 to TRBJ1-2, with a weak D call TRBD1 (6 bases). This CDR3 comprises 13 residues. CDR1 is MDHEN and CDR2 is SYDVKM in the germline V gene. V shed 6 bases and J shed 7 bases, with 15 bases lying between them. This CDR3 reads CASSTTGSFGYTF. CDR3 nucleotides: TGTGCCAGCAGCACCACAGGGTCGTTTGGCTACACCTTC.

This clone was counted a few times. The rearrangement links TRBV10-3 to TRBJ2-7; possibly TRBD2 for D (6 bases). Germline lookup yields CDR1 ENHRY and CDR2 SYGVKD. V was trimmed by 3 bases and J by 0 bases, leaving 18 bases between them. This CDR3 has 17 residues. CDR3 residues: CAISDVHSVGSSYEQYV. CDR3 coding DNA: TGTGCCATCAGTGATGTCCATTCTGTCGGGAGCTCCTACGAGCAGTACGTC.

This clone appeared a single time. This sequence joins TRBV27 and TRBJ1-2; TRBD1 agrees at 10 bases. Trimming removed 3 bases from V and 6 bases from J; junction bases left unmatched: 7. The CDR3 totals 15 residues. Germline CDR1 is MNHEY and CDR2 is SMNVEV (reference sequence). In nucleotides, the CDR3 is TGTGCCAGCAGTTTTCACCGAGGACAGGGGGATGGCTACACCTTC. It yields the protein CASSFHRGQGDGYTF.

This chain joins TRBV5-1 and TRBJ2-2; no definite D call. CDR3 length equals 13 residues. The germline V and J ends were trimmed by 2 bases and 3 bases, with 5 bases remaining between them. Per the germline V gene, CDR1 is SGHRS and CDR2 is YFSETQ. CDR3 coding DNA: TGCGCCAGCAGCTTACTCTACACCGGGGAGCTGTTTTTT. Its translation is CASSLLYTGELFF.

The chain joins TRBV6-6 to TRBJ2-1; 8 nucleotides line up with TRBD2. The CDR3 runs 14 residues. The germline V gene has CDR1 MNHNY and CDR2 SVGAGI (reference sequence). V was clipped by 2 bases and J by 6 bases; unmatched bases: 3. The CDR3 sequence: CASSYLGTSNEQFF. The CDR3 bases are TGTGCCAGCAGTTACCTTGGGACTAGCAATGAGCAGTTCTTC.

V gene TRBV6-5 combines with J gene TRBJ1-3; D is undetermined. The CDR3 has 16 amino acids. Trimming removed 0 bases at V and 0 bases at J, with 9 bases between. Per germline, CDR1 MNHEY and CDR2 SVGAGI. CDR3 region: CASSYSRSFSGNTIYF. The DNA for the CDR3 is TGTGCCAGCAGTTACTCCAGGTCCTTCTCTGGAAACACCATATATTTT.

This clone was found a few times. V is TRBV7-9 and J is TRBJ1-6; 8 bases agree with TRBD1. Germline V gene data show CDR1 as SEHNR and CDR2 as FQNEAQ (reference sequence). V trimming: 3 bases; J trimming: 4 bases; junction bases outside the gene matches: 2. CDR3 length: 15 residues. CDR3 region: CASSFRQGYNSPLHF. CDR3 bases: TGTGCCAGCAGCTTTCGACAGGGGTATAATTCACCCCTCCACTTT. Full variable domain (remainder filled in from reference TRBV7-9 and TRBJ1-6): DTGVSQNPRHKITKRGQNVTFRCDPISEHNRLYWYRQTLGQGPEFLTYFQNEAQLEKSRLLSDRFSAERPKGSFSTLEIQRTEQGDSAMYLCASSFRQGYNSPLHFGNGTRLTVT.

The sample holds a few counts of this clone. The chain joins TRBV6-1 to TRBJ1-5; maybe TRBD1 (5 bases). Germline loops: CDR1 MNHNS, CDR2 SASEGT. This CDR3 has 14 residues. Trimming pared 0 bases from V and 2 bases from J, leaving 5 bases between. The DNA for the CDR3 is TGTGCCAGCAGTGAAGCAGGGGGCAATCAGCCCCAGCATTTT. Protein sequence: CASSEAGGNQPQHF.

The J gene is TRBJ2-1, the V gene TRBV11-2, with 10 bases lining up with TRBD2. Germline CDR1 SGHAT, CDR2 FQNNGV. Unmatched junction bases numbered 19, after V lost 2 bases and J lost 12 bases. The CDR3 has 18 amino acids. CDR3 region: CASSLRPPTTSGPYVQFF. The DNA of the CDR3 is TGTGCCAGCAGCTTAAGACCTCCCACGACTAGCGGGCCCTATGTGCAGTTCTTC.